The rows below give T cell receptor beta chains drawn from one sample of a study of cytomegalovirus exposure and HLA in healthy donors. Data came from immunoSEQ multiplex PCR; TCRdb stores just in-frame clones and leaves some out. Among about 160,000 clones, about 80% were seen once, and the ten largest hold around 1.3%. Material: PBMCs. The receptors shown here come from a woman aged 50 to 60 in good health and CMV-seronegative. Both conserved end residues are trimmed from each CDR3. The D gene is left open where the match is weak.

cdr3_length: 12
j_call: TRBJ2-1
d_call: NA
v_call: TRBV27
cdr3_aa: ASSHRLVYNEQF

cdr3_length: 9
j_call: TRBJ2-1
d_call: NA
v_call: TRBV20-1
cdr3_aa: SGPDYNEQF

cdr3_length: 12
j_call: TRBJ1-4
d_call: NA
v_call: TRBV4-3
cdr3_aa: ASSQVSSNEKLF

cdr3_length: 9
j_call: TRBJ2-7
d_call: TRBD1
v_call: TRBV7-9
cdr3_aa: ASAGTAEQY

cdr3_length: 13
j_call: TRBJ2-1
d_call: TRBD2
v_call: TRBV2
cdr3_aa: ASSGKRERPNEQF

cdr3_length: 11
j_call: TRBJ1-1
d_call: NA
v_call: TRBV7-9
cdr3_aa: ASSLSWNTEAF

cdr3_length: 14
j_call: TRBJ1-2
d_call: TRBD1
v_call: TRBV10-2
cdr3_aa: ASVPTGTGLNYGYT

cdr3_length: 11
j_call: TRBJ1-1
d_call: NA
v_call: TRBV5-1
cdr3_aa: ASSLFTVNEAF

cdr3_length: 16
j_call: TRBJ1-5
d_call: NA
v_call: TRBV18
cdr3_aa: ASSPRLASDGRNQPQH

cdr3_length: 11
j_call: TRBJ2-1
d_call: NA
v_call: TRBV28
cdr3_aa: AGRRDKYNEQF